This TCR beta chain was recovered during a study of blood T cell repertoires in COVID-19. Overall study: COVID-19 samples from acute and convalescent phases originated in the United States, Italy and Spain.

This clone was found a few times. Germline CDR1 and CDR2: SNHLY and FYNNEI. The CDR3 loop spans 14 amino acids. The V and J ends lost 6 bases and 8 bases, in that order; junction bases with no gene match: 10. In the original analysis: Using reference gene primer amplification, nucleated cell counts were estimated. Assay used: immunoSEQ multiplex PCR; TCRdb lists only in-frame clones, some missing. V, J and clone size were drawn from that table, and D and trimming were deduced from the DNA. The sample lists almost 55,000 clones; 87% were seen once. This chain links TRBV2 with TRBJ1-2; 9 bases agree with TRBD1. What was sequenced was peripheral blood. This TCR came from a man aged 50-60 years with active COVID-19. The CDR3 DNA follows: TGTGCCAGCAGCGGGCGGGACAGGGCCTGGGGCTACACCTTC. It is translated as CASSGRDRAWGYTF.